Sequencing of this T cell receptor beta chain was carried out in a study of cytomegalovirus exposure and HLA in healthy donors (dated by TCRdb to 2017 to 2019). The study in broad terms: An earlier analysis of some 600 of the donors reported about 280 Gb of sequence data and 117 million unique TCR beta sequences obtained from about 200 million T cells. Around 300 gigabases of sequencing data and 70 million to 85 million unique TCR sequences were included in an early release covering about 600 HLA-typed donors. Of the 398 genotyped donors, 80% to 90% were placed in the genetic ancestry cluster associated with self-reported Caucasian donors. The aim of the study was to test whether cataloging public T cell receptors could identify signatures of past pathogen exposure. Using immunosequencing, the study profiled T cell repertoires from approximately 700 subjects and related those repertoires to cytomegalovirus serostatus. Along with the approximately 700-subject first cohort, a separate validation cohort of over 90 different subjects was used. The study combined high-throughput TCR immunosequencing, statistical association of individual TCRs with disease status, and machine learning to predict cytomegalovirus infection status. In a later analysis, previously published TCR beta repertoires from 500 to 750 donors were re-analyzed and high-resolution HLA genotyping was added so that TCR occurrence patterns could be studied. The later analysis used no new phenotypic data to find candidate immune exposures, relying instead on TCR beta sequences and their occurrence across donors. In an earlier analysis of 500 to 650 of the donors, high-throughput TCR beta sequencing was used to judge whether each TCR beta V gene segment behaved as functional or pseudogenic. Donor age, sex, ethnicity and CMV serostatus were collected together with the repertoire data. In a later genetic analysis, genome-wide SNP genotypes for about 55% of the roughly 700 donors were used, and that subset was treated as a discovery cohort. All discovery cohort repertoires had been generated using a single sequencing platform. HLA typing covered class I and class II loci at four-digit resolution. Typing coverage varied by locus: about 620-640 donors for A, B, C, DRB1 and DQB1; about 520 for DQA1; about 590 for DPA1; roughly 450 for DPB1. About five DR-DQ haplotypes were handled as single units for association and clustering because linkage in the cohort was strong. Among a few hundred genotyped donors of the cohort, an average of about 240,000 unique TCR beta nucleotide sequences were sequenced per donor, around a sixth of them non-productive. The paper's findings and limits, for the study overall: In an earlier analysis of some 640 of the donors, most TCR beta V segments were observed in productive rearrangements about 87% or about 30% of the time, broadly matching IMGT annotations. A later analysis associated 16,951 TCR beta sequences with specific HLA alleles at a false discovery rate of 0.05. In vitro tests confirmed that a few of the cytomegalovirus-associated TCR beta chains recognize cytomegalovirus antigens. Strong co-occurrence of HLA alleles, especially DR and DQ, made assigning TCR associations to individual alleles difficult. According to a later analysis, most CMV-associated TCR beta chains appeared to be HLA-restricted, and the HLA associations seemed to be driven largely by CMV exposure. In a later analysis, the rate of TCR association differed among HLA loci, with DRB1 alleles having the most associated TCRs and HLA-C alleles having the fewest. Linkage disequilibrium might explain the correlated functional status among segregating V segments, but an unknown experimental factor could not be ruled out. Roughly uniform sequencing depth across donors was assumed in presence/absence analyses, although this assumption may not hold. Cytomegalovirus status was reported to be diagnosed by the classifier with high specificity and sensitivity in both the original and validation cohorts. CMV serostatus was the only immune exposure information available for the cohort. In the study, around 150 TCR beta chains were listed as associated with cytomegalovirus. Because HLA typing was missing for some donors at each locus, association tests included only the typed subset. A cluster of highly shared sequence variants was judged likely to be a technical artifact of the sequencing pipeline. A further reported finding was that TCR beta sequences accurately predicted the HLA-A and HLA-B alleles for most subjects in the first cohort. The earlier analysis of about 600 of the donors excluded 15 to 20 rarely observed V segments, including chromosome 9 orphons, because counts were too low. According to the authors, the approach could potentially be generalized to other disease states and immunological phenotypes. In a later genetic analysis, a missense DCLRE1C variant was associated with V-gene and J-gene trimming of TCR beta chains, and the association was replicated in an independent cohort. Across donors, most TCR sequences were observed very rarely, whereas some public TCRs were present in many individuals. In this cohort, only TCR beta chains were sequenced, and detectable features were limited by the absence of alpha or paired-chain data. Some IMGT-functional V segments, including TRBV6-2 and TRBV6-3, could not be distinguished by the 87-base-pair reads and were therefore excluded. A later analysis reported that several top co-occurrence clusters appeared linked to parvovirus B19, influenza, CMV and Epstein-Barr virus. In a later analysis, HLA-associated TCR beta chains were found to be more clonally expanded and to have lower generation probabilities than equally common non-associated chains. In a later genetic analysis, fewer N-insertions in productive TCRs were reported among donors in an Asian-associated ancestry cluster than the approximately 710-donor mean.

The CDR3 measures 13 amino acids from cysteine to phenylalanine. The CDR3 DNA has 39 bases and is translated from base 1. CDR1 and CDR2 (SSHAT, FNYEAQ) derive from the germline V gene (reference sequence). In total, approximately 690 healthy bone marrow donors made up the cohort. At the time of sampling, all cohort members were nominally healthy, though unrecorded immune exposures were likely present. The donor was CMV seronegative and belonged to the group of over 350 seronegative cohort members. A peripheral blood sample was collected from each donor, and TCR beta sequencing was performed on peripheral blood mononuclear cells. The Qiagen DNeasy Blood Extraction Kit was used to extract genomic DNA from the blood cell samples. On this clone: No antigen is known for it. Germline is not matched at one junction end, which may reflect a read error.

The library was made by the immunoSEQ multiplex PCR assay. For the multiplex PCR, a mixture combining 60 forward primers for TCR Vbeta segments and 13 reverse primers for TCR Jbeta segments was used. The CDR3 region of rearranged TCR beta genes was amplified from genomic DNA with a multiplex PCR assay. The Illumina HiSeq System was used to sequence the amplified TCR beta libraries as 87-base-pair reads. The original pipeline was this. A later analysis tallied about 77 million unique TCR beta chains across the 610 or so repertoires, and 10 million to 11 million of those chains were shared by two or more donors. A nearest-neighbor algorithm error-corrected the raw reads and collapsed the reads into unique sequences, merging closely related sequences to remove PCR and sequencing errors. Alignment of CDR3 sequences to IMGT reference sequences was used to assign V, D and J gene segments. For a sequence to be retained, a match of at least six nucleotides to both a V gene segment and a J gene segment was required. Rearrangements were called productive when the CDR3 lacked stop codons and stayed in frame with V and J; all others were non-productive. CDR3 was defined according to IMGT convention as the region running from the second conserved V-encoded cysteine to the conserved J-encoded phenylalanine. The earlier analysis of 587 of the donors excluded sequences that lacked an unambiguous match to a single V gene segment. In an earlier analysis of approximately 590 of the donors, V segments were called functional above 56.7% productive rearrangements and were called segregating when the between-donor standard deviation exceeded 5%. To diagnose cytomegalovirus status from the catalog of TCR beta chain sequences, a statistical classification framework was built. In a later analysis, TCR nucleotide sequences were compared against IMGT/GENE-DB human TR gene sequences so that V and J genes could be assigned. In a later analysis, CDR3 sequences and most-parsimonious VDJ recombination scenarios were assigned using the TCRdist pipeline. In a later analysis, each TCR beta chain was defined by its CDR3 amino acid sequence together with its V-gene family, and reads without a unique V-gene family were excluded. A later analysis removed 550 to 700 highly shared, low-generation-probability nucleotide sequences to deal with suspected cross-contamination and a sequencing artifact. For each public chain, a later analysis derived a clonal expansion index from normalized ranks of inferred template counts within each repertoire. A later analysis computed generation probabilities with a VDJ recombination model fitted to out-of-frame rearrangements, and checked the results against IGoR. In a later analysis, TCR-TCR, TCR-HLA and TCR-CMV co-occurrence was scored with hypergeometric tests, and a repertoire-size bias correction was applied to TCR pairs. A later analysis estimated false discovery rates by permuting HLA or CMV assignments 20 times. In a later analysis, co-occurring TCRs were grouped using DBSCAN, with TCRdist sequence similarity added in when clustering inside HLA-allele-positive subsets. For co-occurrence clustering, repertoires with fewer than 30,000 or more than 120,000 public chains were excluded, along with several repertoires with anomalous nucleotide sharing. TCRdb took this table from immuneACCESS and kept in-frame rearrangements with V and J called. Such tables lack part of the clones; where checked against another copy, unresolved V genes explain under half of the gap, and the rest is unexplained. V, J and clone size are those of that table, while D and trimming were read from the DNA. This sample lists under 150,000 clones; around 80% were detected once. About 2.9% of the sample rests with the top ten.

Source material: PBMCs. This chain is built from TRBV7-7 and TRBJ2-2, with the D gene too uncertain to name. This TCR was recovered from a boy aged 2 to 10 in good health and CMV-seronegative. For the CDR3, the sequence is CASSRSRPGELFF. The nucleotide sequence reads TGTGCTAGCAGCCGATCTAGGCCCGGGGAGCTGTTTTTT.